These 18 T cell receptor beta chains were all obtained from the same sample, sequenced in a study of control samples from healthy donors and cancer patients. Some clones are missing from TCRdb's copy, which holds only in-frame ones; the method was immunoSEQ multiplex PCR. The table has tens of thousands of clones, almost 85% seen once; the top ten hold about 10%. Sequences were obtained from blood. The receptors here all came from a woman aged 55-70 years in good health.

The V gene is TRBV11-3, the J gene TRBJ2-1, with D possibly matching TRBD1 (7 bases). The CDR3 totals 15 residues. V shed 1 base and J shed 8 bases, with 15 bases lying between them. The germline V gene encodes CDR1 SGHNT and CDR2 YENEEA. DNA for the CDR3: TGTGCCAGCAGCTTAGGGCCAGGGGGGTGGGATGAGCAGTTCTTC. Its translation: CASSLGPGGWDEQFF.

The CDR3 region is CASSTRTGGNEKLFF. The CDR3 DNA reads TGTGCCAGCAGCACCCGGACAGGCGGTAATGAAAAACTGTTTTTT. The chain combines TRBV4-2 with TRBJ1-4, with 7 bases fitting TRBD1. The CDR3 is 15 residues long. Germline V gene sequence: CDR1 LGHNA, CDR2 YNFKEQ. With V trimmed by 5 bases and J by 4 bases, 7 bases remained unmatched.

The CDR3 spells CASSRTGGPTNEKLFF. Here the CDR3 DNA reads TGTGCCAGCAGCCGGACAGGGGGACCAACTAATGAAAAACTGTTTTTT. The rearrangement joins TRBV7-6 to TRBJ1-4; 10 bases align to TRBD1. V lost 5 bases, J lost 0 bases, and 3 bases stayed unmatched. The CDR3 consists of 16 residues. Germline lookup yields CDR1 SGHVS and CDR2 FNYEAQ.

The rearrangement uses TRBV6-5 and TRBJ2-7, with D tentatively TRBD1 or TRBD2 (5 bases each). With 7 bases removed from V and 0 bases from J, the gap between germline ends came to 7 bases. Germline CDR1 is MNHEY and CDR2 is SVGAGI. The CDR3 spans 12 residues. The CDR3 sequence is CASTGLSYEQYF. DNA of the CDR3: TGTGCCAGCACGGGGCTCTCCTACGAGCAGTACTTC.

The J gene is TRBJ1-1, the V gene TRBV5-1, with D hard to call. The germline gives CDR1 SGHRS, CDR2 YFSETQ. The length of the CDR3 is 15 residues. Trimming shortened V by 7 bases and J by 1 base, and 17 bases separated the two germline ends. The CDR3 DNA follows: TGCGCCAGCGCCCCCATTTTGAACACGAACACTGAAGCTTTCTTT. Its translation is CASAPILNTNTEAFF.

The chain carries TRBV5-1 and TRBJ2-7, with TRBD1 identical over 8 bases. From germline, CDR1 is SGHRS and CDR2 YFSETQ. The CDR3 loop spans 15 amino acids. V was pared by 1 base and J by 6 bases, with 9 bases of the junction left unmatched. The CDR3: CASSLTSGGNGEQYF. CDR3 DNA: TGCGCCAGCAGCTTGACCTCAGGGGGCAACGGCGAGCAGTACTTC.

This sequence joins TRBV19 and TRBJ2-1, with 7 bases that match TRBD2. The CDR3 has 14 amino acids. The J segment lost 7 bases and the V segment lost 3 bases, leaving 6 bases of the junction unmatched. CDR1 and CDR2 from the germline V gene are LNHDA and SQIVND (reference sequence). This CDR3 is CASSIAPGGNEQFF. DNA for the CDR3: TGTGCCAGTAGTATTGCCCCGGGAGGAAATGAGCAGTTCTTC.

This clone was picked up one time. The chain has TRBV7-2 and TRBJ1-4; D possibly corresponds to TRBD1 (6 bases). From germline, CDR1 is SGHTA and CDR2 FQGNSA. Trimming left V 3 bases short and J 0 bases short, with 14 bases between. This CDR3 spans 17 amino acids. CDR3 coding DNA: TGTGCCAGCAGCTTCCTTGGAGCAGGGGCAACTAATGAAAAACTGTTTTTT. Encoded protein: CASSFLGAGATNEKLFF.

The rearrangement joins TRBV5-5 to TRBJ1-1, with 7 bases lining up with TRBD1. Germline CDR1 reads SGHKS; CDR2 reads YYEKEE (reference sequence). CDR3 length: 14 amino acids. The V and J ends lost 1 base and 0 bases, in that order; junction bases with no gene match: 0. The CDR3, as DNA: TGTGCCAGCAGCTTGACAGGGGTGAACACTGAAGCTTTCTTT. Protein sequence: CASSLTGVNTEAFF.

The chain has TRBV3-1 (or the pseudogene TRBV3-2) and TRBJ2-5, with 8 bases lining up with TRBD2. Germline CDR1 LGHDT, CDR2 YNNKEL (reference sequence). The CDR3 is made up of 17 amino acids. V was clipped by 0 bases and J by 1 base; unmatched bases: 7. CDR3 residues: CASSQEVLAGFQETQYF. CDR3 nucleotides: TGTGCCAGCAGCCAAGAAGTGCTAGCGGGCTTCCAAGAGACCCAGTACTTC.

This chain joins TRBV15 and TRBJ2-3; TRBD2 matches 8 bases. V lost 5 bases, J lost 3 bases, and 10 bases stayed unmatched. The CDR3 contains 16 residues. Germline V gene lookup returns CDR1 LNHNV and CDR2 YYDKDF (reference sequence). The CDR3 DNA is TGTGCCACCAGCGCGAAGCCGGGGGGGCGGACAGATACGCAGTATTTT. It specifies CATSAKPGGRTDTQYF.

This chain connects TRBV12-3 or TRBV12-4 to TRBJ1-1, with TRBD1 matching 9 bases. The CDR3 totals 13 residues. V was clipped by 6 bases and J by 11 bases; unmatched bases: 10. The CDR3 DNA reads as TGTGCCAGCAGCTCGGGACAGGGAGTAAGCGCTTTCTTT. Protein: CASSSGQGVSAFF.

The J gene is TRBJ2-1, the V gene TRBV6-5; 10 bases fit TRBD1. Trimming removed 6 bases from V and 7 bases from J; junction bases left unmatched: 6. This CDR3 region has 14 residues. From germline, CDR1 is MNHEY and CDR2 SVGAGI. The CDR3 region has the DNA TGTGCCAGCAGGGCCCGGGACAGGGGAAATGAGCAGTTCTTC. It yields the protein CASRARDRGNEQFF.

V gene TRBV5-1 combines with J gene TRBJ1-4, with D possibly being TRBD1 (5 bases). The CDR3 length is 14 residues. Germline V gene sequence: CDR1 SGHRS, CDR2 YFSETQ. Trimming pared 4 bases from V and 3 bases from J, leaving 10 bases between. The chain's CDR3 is CASSEQAANEKLFF. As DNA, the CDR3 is TGCGCCAGCAGCGAACAGGCTGCTAATGAAAAACTGTTTTTT.

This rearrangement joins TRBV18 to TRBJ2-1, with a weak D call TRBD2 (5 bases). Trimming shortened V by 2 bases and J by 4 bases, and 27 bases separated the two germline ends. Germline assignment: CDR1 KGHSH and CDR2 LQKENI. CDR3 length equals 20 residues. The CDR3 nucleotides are TGTGCCAGCTCACCAGCATTTAGGTTTCTTTCGGACTCTACTTACAATGAGCAGTTCTTC. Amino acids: CASSPAFRFLSDSTYNEQFF.

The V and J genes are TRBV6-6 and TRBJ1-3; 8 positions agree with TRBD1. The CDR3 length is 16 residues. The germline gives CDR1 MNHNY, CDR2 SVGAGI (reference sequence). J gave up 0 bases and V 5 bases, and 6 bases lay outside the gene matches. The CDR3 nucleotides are TGTGCCAGCAGTCGGGACAGGCCTTACTCTGGAAACACCATATATTTT. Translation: CASSRDRPYSGNTIYF.

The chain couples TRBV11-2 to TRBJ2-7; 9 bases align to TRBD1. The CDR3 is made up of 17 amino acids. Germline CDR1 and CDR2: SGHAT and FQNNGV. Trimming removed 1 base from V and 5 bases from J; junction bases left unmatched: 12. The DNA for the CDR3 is TGTGCCAGCAGCTTAGCATCTTACAGGGGGCTCCTCCACGAGCAGTACTTC. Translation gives CASSLASYRGLLHEQYF.

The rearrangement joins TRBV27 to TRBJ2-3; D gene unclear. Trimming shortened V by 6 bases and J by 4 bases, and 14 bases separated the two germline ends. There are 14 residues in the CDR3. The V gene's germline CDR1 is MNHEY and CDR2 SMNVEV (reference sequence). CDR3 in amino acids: CASSGQNDPDTQYF. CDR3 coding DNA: TGTGCCAGCAGCGGGCAGAATGACCCAGATACGCAGTATTTT.